The present T cell receptor beta chain was sequenced within a study of T-cell reconstitution after alpha-beta-depleted transplantation in children. It was with unique molecular identifiers that the TCRbeta library was prepared. TCRdb fed the PCR reads into MiXCR, producing one record per CDR3 protein. The sample includes some 450,000 distinct CDR3 sequences, around 46% of them seen just once. The CDR3 has 14 amino acids. Trimming pared 5 bases from V and 4 bases from J, leaving 15 bases between. The germline V gene has CDR1 SGHTA and CDR2 FQGNSA. General study points: There were reportedly several hundred expanded graft clones from which alpha-beta T cells came about two months after transplant. Diversity of TCRbeta at day 60 was high in some patients, arising from surviving recipient T cells and thymic progenitors. Newly produced T cells mostly accounted for T-cell counts and diversity one year post-transplant.

This clonotype was found many times. Its antigen is as yet unknown. Sequences were derived from PBMCs, sampled before TCRalphabeta/CD19-depleted stem cell transplant. V gene TRBV7-2 combines with J gene TRBJ2-7; D assignment may be TRBD1 or TRBD2 (5 bases each). The receptor's source is a girl under 10 years old with aplastic anemia, due to receive a stem cell transplant. As DNA, the CDR3 is TGTGCCAGCAGCCTCCGCGAGGGGATTTACGAGCAGTACTTC. Its translation: CASSLREGIYEQYF.